The present TCR beta chain was sequenced within a study of tumor-infiltrating lymphocytes in primary liver carcinoma. Germline DNA was extracted too, while blood RNA derived from unsorted whole blood. Total RNA (around 500 ng) served as template for TCR beta cDNA synthesis primed by a constant-region primer. Modified slightly, ARM-PCR produced TCR beta libraries over three nested multiplex PCR rounds. Amplification in the first two PCR rounds was performed using TRBV1-TRBV30 forward primers and a C-beta reverse primer for 10 cycles each. TCRdb independently ran MiXCR on the multiplex PCR reads; one entry per CDR3 protein. The repertoire holds more than 150,000 distinct CDR3 sequences, roughly three fifths seen once, with approximately 70% in the top ten. Germline loops: CDR1 SGHDN, CDR2 FVKESK. The V segment lost 1 base and the J segment 3 bases; nucleotides outside the gene matches: 9. The CDR3 runs to 16 residues.

The chain joins TRBV14 to TRBJ2-7, with 7 bases identical to TRBD1. Sequenced material: peripheral blood. This TCR derives from a man aged 35 to 55 with primary liver carcinoma and hepatitis B virus infection. The CDR3 loop reads CASSQVSETGFYEQYF. CDR3 DNA sequence: TGTGCCAGCAGCCAAGTCTCAGAGACAGGGTTCTACGAGCAGTACTTC.